The 6 T cell receptor beta chains below all came from one sample that was sequenced in a study of CD8 T cells in ankylosing spondylitis. Overall study results and limits: For ankylosing spondylitis blood, a TCR beta motif of 7 to 9 highly homologous variants appeared characteristic.

Their antigens are not known. TCRdb analysed the 5' RACE reads with MiXCR anew, one entry per CDR3 protein. Among a few hundred thousand distinct CDR3 sequences listed, 8% were seen once. Sequenced sample: blood, either unsorted or a sorted T cell fraction (not recorded which). These receptors were taken from a male donor with ankylosing spondylitis.

This clonotype has just one count. This rearrangement joins TRBV19 to TRBJ1-3; 7 bases agree with TRBD1. Per the germline V gene, CDR1 is LNHDA and CDR2 is SQIVND (reference sequence). The CDR3 has 15 amino acids. Trimming cost V 5 bases and J 3 bases; bases outside gene matches: 7. The CDR3 region is CASSQQGQRGNTIYF. The DNA for the CDR3 is TGTGCCAGTAGTCAACAGGGGCAGCGTGGAAACACCATATATTTT.

This clonotype was counted a few times. The rearrangement uses TRBV20-1 and TRBJ1-5, with D unresolved. The CDR3 loop spans 14 amino acids. CDR1 and CDR2 from the germline V gene are DFQATT and SNEGSKA (reference sequence). Trimming stripped 1 base from V and 3 bases from J, with 10 bases between. This CDR3 is CSARGTPHNQPQHF. CDR3 sequence (DNA): TGCAGTGCTAGAGGGACTCCTCACAATCAGCCCCAGCATTTT.

This clonotype was observed at least ten times. V gene TRBV12-3 or TRBV12-4 combines with J gene TRBJ1-2, with D perhaps matching TRBD1 (6 bases). The CDR3 sequence is 15 residues long. V lost 5 bases, J lost 7 bases, and 20 bases lay in between. The CDR3 DNA is TGTGCCAGCAGTCCCAATCGGGACAATGTAGGTGGCTACACCTTC. Protein product: CASSPNRDNVGGYTF.

This clonotype was observed at least ten times. The V and J genes are TRBV28 and TRBJ2-2; D unclear. The CDR3 is 16 residues long. Per the germline V gene, CDR1 is MDHEN and CDR2 is SYDVKM. The V gene lost 6 bases and the J gene lost 4 bases, with 18 bases spanning the gap. CDR3 DNA sequence: TGTGCCAGCAGGCCAAACCACAAGTTAGCCACCGGGGAGCTGTTTTTT. Protein product: CASRPNHKLATGELFF.

The table lists this clonotype with many counts. The chain has TRBV10-3 and TRBJ1-5; 7 nucleotides align to TRBD1. This CDR3 comprises 15 residues. The germline V gene has CDR1 ENHRY and CDR2 SYGVKD. The V segment lost 0 bases and the J segment 4 bases; nucleotides outside the gene matches: 3. In nucleotides, the CDR3 is TGTGCCATCAGTGAGTCGGGGACAGAAAATCAGCCCCAGCATTTT. Amino acids: CAISESGTENQPQHF.

This clonotype has only a few counts. V and J are TRBV15 and TRBJ1-1; weak D call: TRBD1 (6 bases). The germline V gene encodes CDR1 LNHNV and CDR2 YYDKDF (reference sequence). CDR3 length: 14 residues. Trimming stripped 4 bases from V and 10 bases from J, with 19 bases between. CDR3: CATSIDRRGTRAFF. DNA of the CDR3: TGTGCCACCAGCATTGACCGCAGGGGAACTAGAGCTTTCTTT. The full variable domain, its missing parts supplied by reference TRBV15 and TRBJ1-1, is DAMVIQNPRYQVTQFGKPVTLSCSQTLNHNVMYWYQQKSSQAPKLLFHYYDKDFNNEADTPDNFQSRRPNTSFCFLDIRSPGLGDTAMYLCATSIDRRGTRAFFGQGTRLTVV.